Listed below are T cell receptor beta chains from one sample, sequenced in a study of T cell responses to AZD1222 COVID-19 vaccine. Method: immunoSEQ multiplex PCR; TCRdb's copy keeps in-frame clones and lacks some. The table records some 25,000 clones, 86% of them present only once. This material consisted of peripheral blood, taken 28 days after the second AZD1222 dose. Receptor source: an adult who received the AZD1222 COVID-19 vaccine. The CDR3 runs from the conserved cysteine through the conserved F or W. The D gene is left open where the match is weak. Some rows mark clone size as missing; the rest say once, few, many or name a class of expanded clone.

-	TRBJ1-6	TRBV7-3	-	CASSLRGSYNSPLHF	TGTGCCAGCAGCTTAAGGGGTTCCTATAATTCACCCCTCCACTTT
-	TRBJ2-3	TRBV21-1	-	CASSKSFAGGFAF	TGTGCCAGCAGCAAATCTTTCGCGGGGGGGTTTGCATTT
-	TRBJ1-4	TRBV4-1	-	CASSRTAILEEKLFF	TGCGCCAGCAGCCGGACAGCGATCCTCGAGGAAAAACTGTTTTTT
-	TRBJ2-7	TRBV3-1/TRBV3-2	-	CASSQGGYEQYF	TGTGCCAGCAGCCAAGGGGGCTACGAGCAGTACTTC
-	TRBJ2-7	TRBV28	-	CASSDQGFGQYF	TGTGCCAGCAGCGATCAGGGGTTCGGGCAGTACTTC
-	TRBJ2-1	TRBV10-1	-	CASSESGEGGEQFF	TGCGCCAGCAGTGAGTCGGGGGAAGGGGGTGAGCAGTTCTTC
TRBD1	TRBJ1-1	TRBV2	few	CASQPTGEVEAFF	TGTGCCAGCCAGCCGACAGGGGAAGTTGAAGCTTTCTTT
TRBD2	TRBJ2-1	TRBV5-4	once	CASSPTSGNEQFF	TGTGCCAGCAGTCCGACTAGCGGGAATGAGCAGTTCTTC
TRBD2	TRBJ2-7	TRBV7-9	-	CASSSTSGSLREQYF	TGTGCCAGCAGCTCGACTAGCGGGAGTCTCCGCGAGCAGTACTTC
TRBD2	TRBJ2-7	TRBV11-3	-	CASSFRGLAGGSEQYF	TGTGCCAGCAGCTTTCGCGGACTAGCGGGAGGTTCCGAGCAGTACTTC
TRBD1	TRBJ2-2	TRBV30	-	CAWSVSGQAAGELFF	TGTGCCTGGAGTGTATCTGGACAGGCGGCCGGGGAGCTGTTTTTT
TRBD1	TRBJ2-7	TRBV28	-	CASIGRGLPKTYEQYF	TGTGCCAGCATAGGCAGGGGGCTCCCAAAAACCTACGAGCAGTACTTC
-	TRBJ2-6	TRBV19	-	CASSFHLSGANVLTF	TGTGCCAGTAGCTTTCACCTCTCTGGGGCCAACGTCCTGACTTTC
TRBD1	TRBJ1-1	TRBV5-1	-	CASSLRTGDSNTEAFF	TGCGCCAGCAGCTTGAGGACAGGGGATTCTAACACTGAAGCTTTCTTT
-	TRBJ2-5	TRBV7-2	-	CASSETGDQETQYF	TGTGCCAGCAGCGAGACGGGGGACCAAGAGACCCAGTACTTC
-	TRBJ2-7	TRBV6-5	-	CASSYSYGASYEQYF	TGTGCCAGCAGTTACTCGTATGGGGCCTCCTACGAGCAGTACTTC
-	TRBJ1-4	TRBV10-3	-	CAISESAAARAGGEKLFF	TGTGCCATCAGTGAGTCGGCCGCAGCCCGGGCGGGTGGTGAAAAACTGTTTTTT
-	TRBJ2-7	TRBV4-2	-	CASSQGSGVSYEQYF	TGTGCCAGCAGCCAAGGTTCAGGGGTTTCCTACGAGCAGTACTTC
-	TRBJ2-7	TRBV10-3	-	CAISESREGAYEQYF	TGTGCCATCAGTGAGTCTAGGGAAGGGGCCTACGAGCAGTACTTC
TRBD1	TRBJ2-5	TRBV5-1	-	CASSLGAGGRETQYF	TGCGCCAGCAGCTTGGGGGCAGGGGGTAGAGAGACCCAGTACTTC
-	TRBJ1-2	TRBV9	-	CASSVGPALGNYGYTF	TGTGCCAGCAGCGTAGGGCCAGCCTTGGGAAACTATGGCTACACCTTC
-	TRBJ2-1	TRBV7-6	-	CASSLEGIGTYNEQFF	TGTGCCAGCAGCTTAGAGGGAATCGGGACCTACAATGAGCAGTTCTTC
-	TRBJ2-1	TRBV11-3	-	CASSLGPGNEQFF	TGTGCCAGCAGCTTAGGTCCTGGCAATGAGCAGTTCTTC
-	TRBJ1-3	TRBV9	-	CASSVEHSGNTIYF	TGTGCCAGCAGCGTAGAGCATTCTGGAAACACCATATATTTT
TRBD1	TRBJ2-2	TRBV28	-	CASSLRDRETGELFF	TGTGCCAGCAGCCTCCGGGACAGGGAAACCGGGGAGCTGTTTTTT
TRBD1	TRBJ2-6	TRBV27	-	CASSSGGSGANVLTF	TGTGCCAGCAGCTCAGGGGGCTCTGGGGCCAACGTCCTGACTTTC
-	TRBJ1-1	TRBV5-1	-	CASSLGENTEAFF	TGCGCCAGCAGCTTGGGGGAGAACACTGAAGCTTTCTTT
-	TRBJ1-3	TRBV2	-	CASSEVGEGSGNTIYF	TGTGCCAGCAGTGAAGTGGGGGAGGGGTCTGGAAACACCATATATTTT
TRBD1	TRBJ1-1	TRBV25-1	-	CASHGQGIAFF	TGTGCCAGCCATGGACAGGGGATAGCTTTCTTT
TRBD2	TRBJ2-7	TRBV3-1/TRBV3-2	-	CASSLTASGTYEQYF	TGTGCCAGCAGCCTTACCGCTAGCGGTACCTACGAGCAGTACTTC
TRBD2	TRBJ2-3	TRBV16	-	CASSGSGSLADTQYF	TGTGCCAGCAGTGGTAGCGGGAGTTTGGCAGATACGCAGTATTTT
TRBD2	TRBJ2-7	TRBV15	-	CATSRLAGGWDEQYF	TGTGCCACCAGCAGACTAGCGGGAGGCTGGGACGAGCAGTACTTC
-	TRBJ2-7	TRBV7-8	-	CASSYTRGGSYEQYF	TGTGCCAGCAGCTACACGCGAGGGGGGTCGTACGAGCAGTACTTC
-	TRBJ2-7	TRBV21-1	few	CASSALTGDEQYF	TGTGCCAGCAGCGCATTAACAGGGGACGAGCAGTACTTC
TRBD1	TRBJ1-5	TRBV28	-	CASSLLDRGNQPQHF	TGTGCCAGCAGTTTACTCGACAGGGGCAATCAGCCCCAGCATTTT
TRBD1	TRBJ1-2	TRBV28	-	CASSLWGRGQGTYTF	TGTGCCAGCAGTTTATGGGGGAGGGGACAGGGGACCTACACCTTC
-	TRBJ2-1	TRBV9	once	CASSVGPRGYNEQFF	TGTGCCAGCAGCGTAGGGCCTAGGGGATACAATGAGCAGTTCTTC
-	TRBJ1-2	TRBV12-3/TRBV12-4	-	CASSPFSGGYTF	TGTGCCAGCAGTCCCTTTTCGGGTGGCTACACCTTC
TRBD2	TRBJ2-4	TRBV6-1	-	CASSEAALAGVAKNIQYF	TGTGCCAGCAGTGAAGCGGCCCTAGCGGGAGTGGCCAAAAACATTCAGTACTTC
-	TRBJ1-4	TRBV28	-	CASSPGVGYEKLFF	TGTGCCAGCAGCCCAGGGGTTGGTTATGAAAAACTGTTTTTT
-	TRBJ1-2	TRBV6-5	-	CASRTIQSNYGYTF	TGTGCCAGCAGGACCATACAGTCGAACTATGGCTACACCTTC
-	TRBJ1-3	TRBV7-9	-	CASRADRSSGNTIYF	TGTGCCAGCAGGGCCGACAGGAGCTCTGGAAACACCATATATTTT
TRBD1	TRBJ2-5	TRBV5-8	-	CASSKGTGEETQYF	TGTGCCAGCAGCAAAGGGACAGGGGAGGAGACCCAGTACTTC
TRBD1	TRBJ2-7	TRBV5-8	once	CASSRKGQGYEQYF	TGTGCCAGCAGCAGGAAGGGACAGGGGTACGAGCAGTACTTC
-	TRBJ1-3	TRBV7-8	-	CASSLEVGVGGNTIYF	TGTGCCAGCAGCTTAGAGGTCGGGGTAGGCGGAAACACCATATATTTT
TRBD2	TRBJ2-7	TRBV19	-	CASSTPAGGPYEQYF	TGTGCCAGTAGTACCCCAGCGGGGGGCCCCTACGAGCAGTACTTC
TRBD1	TRBJ1-2	TRBV6-5	-	CASSRDSYYGYTF	TGTGCCAGCAGTCGGGACAGCTACTATGGCTACACCTTC
TRBD1	TRBJ1-6	TRBV6-6	-	CASSGQGTYNSPLHF	TGTGCCAGCAGCGGACAGGGAACCTATAATTCACCCCTCCACTTT
TRBD1	TRBJ2-7	TRBV7-3	-	CASSLAGGSISYEQYF	TGTGCCAGCAGCCTGGCAGGGGGCTCAATCTCCTACGAGCAGTACTTC
TRBD1	TRBJ1-6	TRBV30	-	CAWSVRDRRSPLHF	TGTGCCTGGAGTGTACGGGACAGACGTTCACCCCTCCACTTT
-	TRBJ1-2	TRBV6-2/TRBV6-3	once	CASSPGTTYGYTF	TGTGCCAGCAGTCCCGGGACAACCTATGGCTACACCTTC
-	TRBJ2-7	TRBV7-3	-	CASSPFGGVVSEQYF	TGTGCCAGCAGCCCCTTTGGGGGAGTGGTGAGCGAGCAGTACTTC
-	TRBJ2-2	TRBV2	-	CASSWSGELFF	TGTGCCAGCAGTTGGTCCGGGGAGCTGTTTTTT